These 6 T cell receptor beta chains were all obtained from the same sample, sequenced in a study of T cells in Graves' hyperthyroidism and ophthalmopathy. Authors of the study amplified TCR beta CDR3 regions from RNA transcripts. HTBI primers were the set used in a first-round RT-PCR of the TCR CDR3. TCRdb itself ran the multiplex PCR reads through MiXCR, one entry per CDR3 protein. There are hundreds of thousands of distinct CDR3 sequences in the sample; just under 45% occur only once, and about 7.2% lies in the top ten. The sequencing sample was made of peripheral blood or thyroid tissue (not recorded which). These receptors were obtained from an adult man with Graves' disease, either hyperthyroidism or ophthalmopathy (not recorded which).

This clonotype was counted a few times. The chain links TRBV13 to TRBJ2-5; maybe TRBD2 (7 bases). The V gene's germline CDR1 is PRHDT and CDR2 FYEKMQ (reference sequence). The CDR3 length is 14 residues. V lost 5 bases and J lost 4, with 14 bases in between. CDR3 in amino acids: CASSGGSGTETQYF. The CDR3 coding sequence is TGTGCCAGCAGCGGGGGCAGCGGGACAGAGACCCAGTACTTC. The full variable domain, with the rest looked up from reference TRBV13 and TRBJ2-5, is AAGVIQSPRHLIKEKRETATLKCYPIPRHDTVYWYQQGPGQDPQFLISFYEKMQSDKGSIPDRFSAQQFSDYHSELNMSSLELGDSALYFCASSGGSGTETQYFGPGTRLLVL.

This clonotype has only one observation. V usage is TRBV5-1 and J usage is TRBJ1-1; a possible D gene is TRBD1 (6 bases). Germline lookup yields CDR1 SGHRS and CDR2 YFSETQ. The germline V and J ends were trimmed by 1 base and 3 bases, with 16 bases remaining between them. The CDR3 length is 16 residues. CDR3 in DNA: TGCGCCAGCAGCTTGCTCGCAGACGGGGGCTACACTGAAGCTTTCTTT. It yields the protein CASSLLADGGYTEAFF. The full variable domain, with the rest looked up from reference TRBV5-1 and TRBJ1-1, is KAGVTQTPRYLIKTRGQQVTLSCSPISGHRSVSWYQQTPGQGLQFLFEYFSETQRNKGNFPGRFSGRQFSNSRSEMNVSTLELGDSALYLCASSLLADGGYTEAFFGQGTRLTVV.

The CDR3 nucleotides read TGTGCCAGCAGCAAGACTAGCGGGGGGCTACAAGAGACCCAGTACTTC. Protein sequence: CASSKTSGGLQETQYF. The V gene is TRBV14, the J gene TRBJ2-5; 13 bases align to TRBD2. The V segment lost 5 bases and the J segment 2 bases; nucleotides outside the gene matches: 5. Germline V CDR1 and CDR2: SGHDN, FVKESK. CDR3 length equals 16 residues.

V and J are TRBV5-5 and TRBJ1-5, with unresolved D. CDR1 is SGHKS, CDR2 YYEKEE, per germline (reference sequence). The ends were cut back, 0 bases at V and 6 bases at J, with 16 bases in the middle. The CDR3 runs to 16 residues. CDR3 sequence (DNA): TGTGCCAGCAGCTTGGCCTTTACAGTGGTACGTCAGCCCCAGCATTTT. This encodes CASSLAFTVVRQPQHF.

This chain connects TRBV20-1 to TRBJ1-1; D not resolved. The CDR3 extends over 13 amino acids. V gave up 2 bases and J gave up 2 bases, with 9 bases separating them. CDR1 is DFQATT and CDR2 is SNEGSKA in the germline V gene (reference sequence). The CDR3 protein is CSARTPNNTEAFF. CDR3 sequence (DNA): TGCAGTGCTAGAACTCCCAATAACACTGAAGCTTTCTTT.

In its sample, this clonotype was seen many times. The chain combines TRBV2 with TRBJ1-5; D remains ambiguous. The CDR3 length is 14 residues. V lost 3 bases and J 2 bases, leaving 8 bases between the germline ends. The germline V gene has CDR1 SNHLY and CDR2 FYNNEI. In DNA, the CDR3 is TGTGCCAGCAGTGACCTGGGTGGCAATCAGCCCCAGCATTTT. Its translation is CASSDLGGNQPQHF.